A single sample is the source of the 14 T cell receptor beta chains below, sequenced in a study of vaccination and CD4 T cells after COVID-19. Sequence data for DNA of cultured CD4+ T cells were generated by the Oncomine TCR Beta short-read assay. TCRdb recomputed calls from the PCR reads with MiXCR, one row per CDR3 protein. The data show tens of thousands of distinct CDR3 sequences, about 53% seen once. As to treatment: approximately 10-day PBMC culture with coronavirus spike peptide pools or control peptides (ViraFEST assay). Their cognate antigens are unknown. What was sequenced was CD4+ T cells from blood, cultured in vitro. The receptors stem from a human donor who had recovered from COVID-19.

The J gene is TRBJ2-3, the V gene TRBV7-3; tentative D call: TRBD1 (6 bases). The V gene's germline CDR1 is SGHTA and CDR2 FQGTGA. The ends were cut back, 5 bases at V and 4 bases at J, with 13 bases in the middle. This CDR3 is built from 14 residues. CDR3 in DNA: TGTGCCAGCAGCCCCGGACAGAACCCAGATACGCAGTATTTT. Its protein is CASSPGQNPDTQYF.

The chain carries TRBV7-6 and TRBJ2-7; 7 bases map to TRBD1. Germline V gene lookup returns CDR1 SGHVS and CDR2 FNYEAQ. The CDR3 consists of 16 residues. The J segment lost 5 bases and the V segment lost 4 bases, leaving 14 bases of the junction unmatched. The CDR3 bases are TGTGCCAGCAGCTCCCCTCCTCCAGGGGGTAACGACGAGCAGTACTTC. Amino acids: CASSSPPPGGNDEQYF.

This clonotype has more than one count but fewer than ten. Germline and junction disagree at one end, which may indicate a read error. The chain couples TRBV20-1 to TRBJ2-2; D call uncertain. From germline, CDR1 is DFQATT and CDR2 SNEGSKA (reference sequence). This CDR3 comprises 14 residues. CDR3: CSASDPGHTGELFF. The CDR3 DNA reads TGCAGTGCTAGTGATCCGGGTCACACTGGGGAGCTGTTTTTT.

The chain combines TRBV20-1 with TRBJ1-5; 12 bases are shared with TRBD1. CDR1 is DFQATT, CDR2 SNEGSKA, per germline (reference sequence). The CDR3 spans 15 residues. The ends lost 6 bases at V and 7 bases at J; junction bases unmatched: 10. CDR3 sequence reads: CSAQKGQGAGQPQHF. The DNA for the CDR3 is TGCAGTGCCCAGAAGGGACAGGGGGCAGGACAGCCCCAGCATTTT.

Here the CDR3 reads CASSGGQGPYGYTF. As DNA, the CDR3 is TGCGCCAGCAGCGGCGGACAGGGTCCCTATGGCTACACCTTC. This rearrangement joins TRBV5-1 to TRBJ1-2; 8 bases are a match to TRBD1. V gave up 4 bases and J gave up 4 bases; unmatched junction bases: 6. The germline V gene has CDR1 SGHRS and CDR2 YFSETQ. The CDR3 has 14 residues.

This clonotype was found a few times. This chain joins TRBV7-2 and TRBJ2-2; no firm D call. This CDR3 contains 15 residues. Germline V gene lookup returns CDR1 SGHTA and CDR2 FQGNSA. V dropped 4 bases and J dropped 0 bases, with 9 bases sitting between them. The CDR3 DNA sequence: TGTGCCAGCAGCTACAGCTGGCCGAACACCGGGGAGCTGTTTTTT. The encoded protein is CASSYSWPNTGELFF.

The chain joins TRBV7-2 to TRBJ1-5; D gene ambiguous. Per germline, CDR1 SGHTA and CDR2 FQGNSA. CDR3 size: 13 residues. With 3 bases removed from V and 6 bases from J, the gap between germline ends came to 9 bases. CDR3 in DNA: TGTGCCAGCAGCTTTACCCGCCGTCAGCCCCAGCATTTT. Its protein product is CASSFTRRQPQHF.

The CDR3 DNA sequence: TGTGCCAGCAGCTCTAGGACAGGGGGTCCCAATGAGCAGTTCTTC. As protein: CASSSRTGGPNEQFF. V is TRBV5-4 and J is TRBJ2-1; TRBD1 matches at 10 bases. V shed 3 bases and J 6 bases; nucleotides not matched to a gene: 6. From germline, CDR1 is SGHNT and CDR2 YYREEE (reference sequence). This CDR3 spans 15 amino acids. The entire variable domain, with the rest obtained from reference TRBV5-4 and TRBJ2-1, is as follows: ETGVTQSPTHLIKTRGQQVTLRCSSQSGHNTVSWYQQALGQGPQFIFQYYREEENGRGNFPPRFSGLQFPNYSSELNVNALELDDSALYLCASSSRTGGPNEQFFGPGTRLTVL.

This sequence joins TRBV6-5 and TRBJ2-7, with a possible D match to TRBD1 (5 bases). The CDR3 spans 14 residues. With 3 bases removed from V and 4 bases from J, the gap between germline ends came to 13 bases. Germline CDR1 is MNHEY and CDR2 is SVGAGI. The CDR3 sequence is CASSYSLTAYEQYF. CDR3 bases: TGTGCCAGCAGTTATAGTTTGACAGCTTACGAGCAGTACTTC.

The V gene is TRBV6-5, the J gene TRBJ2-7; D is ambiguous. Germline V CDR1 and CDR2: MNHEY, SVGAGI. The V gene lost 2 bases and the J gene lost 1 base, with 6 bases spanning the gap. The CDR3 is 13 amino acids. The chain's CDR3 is CASSYRVSYEQYF. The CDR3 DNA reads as TGTGCCAGCAGTTACAGGGTTTCCTACGAGCAGTACTTC.

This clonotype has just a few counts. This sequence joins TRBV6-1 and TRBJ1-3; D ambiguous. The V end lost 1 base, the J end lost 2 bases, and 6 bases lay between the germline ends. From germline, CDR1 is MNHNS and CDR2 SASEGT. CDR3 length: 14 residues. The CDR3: CASSEGPTGNTIYF. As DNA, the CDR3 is TGTGCCAGCAGTGAAGGACCTACTGGAAACACCATATATTTT.

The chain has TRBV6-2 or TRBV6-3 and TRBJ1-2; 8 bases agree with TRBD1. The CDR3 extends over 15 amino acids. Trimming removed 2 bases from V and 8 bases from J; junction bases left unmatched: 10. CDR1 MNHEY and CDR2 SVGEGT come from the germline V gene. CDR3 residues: CASSYRQTGELGYTF. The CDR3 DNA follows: TGTGCCAGCAGTTACCGCCAGACAGGGGAATTGGGCTACACCTTC.

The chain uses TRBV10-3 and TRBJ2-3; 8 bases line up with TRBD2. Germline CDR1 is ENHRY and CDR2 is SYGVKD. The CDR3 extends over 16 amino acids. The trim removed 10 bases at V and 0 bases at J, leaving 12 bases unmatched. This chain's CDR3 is CATGTRAGASTDTQYF. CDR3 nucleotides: TGTGCCACCGGGACTCGAGCGGGGGCGAGCACAGATACGCAGTATTTT.

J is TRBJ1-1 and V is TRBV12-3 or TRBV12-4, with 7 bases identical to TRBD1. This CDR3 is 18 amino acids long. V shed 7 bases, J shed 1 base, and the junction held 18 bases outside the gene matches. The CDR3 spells CASTMGRQGLIKNTEAFF. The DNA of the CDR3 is TGTGCCAGCACTATGGGGCGACAGGGACTCATCAAGAACACTGAAGCTTTCTTT.